This TCR beta chain was sequenced during a study of cytomegalovirus exposure and HLA in healthy donors (dated by TCRdb to the late 2010s). Regarding the complete study: An earlier analysis of roughly 570 of the donors reported over 250 Gb of sequence data and around 100 million unique TCR beta sequences obtained from roughly 170 million T cells. The study used immunosequencing to profile the T cell repertoires of 600 to 850 subjects and linked those repertoires to cytomegalovirus serostatus. To predict cytomegalovirus infection status, the study brought together high-throughput TCR immunosequencing, statistical association of individual TCRs with disease status, and machine learning. Both class I and class II loci were covered by HLA typing, at four-digit resolution. A separate validation cohort of over a hundred different subjects was used in addition to the roughly 620-subject first cohort. The study aimed to test whether signatures of past pathogen exposure could be identified by cataloging public T cell receptors. A later genetic analysis took genome-wide SNP genotypes for 398 of the 666 donors and used that subset as a discovery cohort. A later analysis re-examined previously published TCR beta repertoires from over 500 donors and added high-resolution HLA genotyping to investigate patterns of TCR occurrence. Among around 400 genotyped donors of the cohort, an average of approximately 200,000 unique TCR beta nucleotide sequences was sequenced per donor, of which about 18% were non-productive. The number of donors typed differed by locus, with roughly 629-640 for A, B, C, DRB1 and DQB1, about 500 for DQA1, under 610 for DPA1, and around 460 for DPB1. Every repertoire in the discovery cohort had been generated on one and the same sequencing platform. A few DR-DQ haplotypes were treated as single units for association and clustering because of strong linkage in the cohort. In an earlier analysis of 550 to 700 of the donors, high-throughput TCR beta sequencing was used to judge whether each TCR beta V gene segment behaved as functional or pseudogenic. The later analysis used no new phenotypic data to find candidate immune exposures, relying instead on TCR beta sequences and their occurrence across donors. The genetic ancestry cluster associated with self-reported Caucasian donors included about 84% of the approximately 410 genotyped donors. Donor age, sex, ethnicity and CMV serostatus were compiled together with the repertoire data. Around 320 gigabases of sequencing data and approximately 85 million unique TCR sequences were included in an early release covering several hundred HLA-typed donors. Beyond this particular receptor, the publication reports: Several of the top co-occurrence clusters appeared to be linked to parvovirus B19, influenza, CMV and Epstein-Barr virus, according to a later analysis. At a false discovery rate of 0.05, a later analysis linked roughly 17,000 TCR beta sequences to specific HLA alleles. A few of the identified cytomegalovirus-associated TCR beta chains were confirmed in vitro to be specific for cytomegalovirus antigens. In a later analysis, HLA-associated TCR beta chains showed more clonal expansion and lower generation probabilities than non-associated chains that were equally common. The sequencing pipeline was judged likely to have produced a cluster of highly shared sequence variants as a technical artifact. A further reported finding was that TCR beta sequences accurately predicted the HLA-A and HLA-B alleles for most subjects in the first cohort. For the cohort, immune exposure information was limited to CMV serostatus. According to the authors, the approach could potentially be generalized to other disease states and immunological phenotypes. This cohort had only TCR beta chains sequenced, and the lack of alpha or paired-chain data limited which features could be detected. The 87-base-pair reads could not distinguish some IMGT-functional V segments, including TRBV6-2 and TRBV6-3, so those segments were excluded. An earlier analysis of approximately 590 of the donors showed that most TCR beta V segments appeared in productive rearrangements either about 90% or about 30% of the time, which broadly matched IMGT annotations. In a later analysis, TCR association rates were found to vary across HLA loci, with the most associated TCRs seen for DRB1 alleles and the fewest for HLA-C alleles. According to a later analysis, most CMV-associated TCR beta chains appeared to be HLA-restricted, and the HLA associations seemed to be driven largely by CMV exposure. The earlier analysis of around 600 of the donors excluded around 17 rarely observed V segments, including chromosome 9 orphons, because counts were too low. Sequencing depth was assumed to be roughly uniform across donors in the presence/absence analyses, though that assumption may not hold. Strong co-occurrence of HLA alleles, especially DR and DQ, made assigning TCR associations to individual alleles difficult. Linkage disequilibrium might explain the correlated functional status among segregating V segments, but an unknown experimental factor could not be excluded. The classifier was reported to diagnose cytomegalovirus status with high specificity and sensitivity in both the original cohort and the validation cohort. Most TCR sequences were observed very rarely across donors, whereas some public TCRs were present in many individuals. A later genetic analysis reported fewer N-insertions in productive TCRs among donors in an Asian-associated ancestry cluster than the roughly 640-donor mean. HLA typing was unavailable for some donors at each locus, so association tests used only the typed subset. A later genetic analysis associated a missense DCLRE1C variant with V-gene and J-gene trimming of TCR beta chains, and an independent cohort replicated the association. The study listed approximately 160 TCR beta chains as associated with cytomegalovirus.

The cohort was made up of roughly 670 healthy bone marrow donors. At the time of sampling, every cohort member was nominally healthy, though immune exposures that went unrecorded were likely present. CMV serostatus was recorded as positive for around 300 and negative for about half of the 666 cohort members, whereas no CMV serostatus was recorded for the donor in question. A peripheral blood sample was collected from each donor, and TCR beta sequencing was performed on peripheral blood mononuclear cells. The Qiagen DNeasy Blood Extraction Kit was used to extract genomic DNA from the blood cell samples. This clone has more than one count but fewer than ten. Its target antigen remains unknown. There are no base qualities to consult, and no much larger clone falls within one base. From its cysteine to its phenylalanine, the CDR3 spans 16 amino acids. Only CDR3 DNA is held: 48 bases, read in frame from base 1. CDR1 and CDR2 are drawn from the germline V gene: SGHRS, YFSETQ. Ends trimmed: V by 3 bases, J by 0 bases; bases unmatched to a gene: 4.

The library was made by the immunoSEQ multiplex PCR assay. For the multiplex PCR, a mixture combining 60 forward primers for TCR Vbeta segments and 13 reverse primers for TCR Jbeta segments was used. A multiplex PCR assay on genomic DNA amplified the CDR3 region of rearranged TCR beta genes. The Illumina HiSeq System was used to sequence the amplified TCR beta libraries as 87-base-pair reads. The original pipeline was this. In a later analysis, some 80 million unique TCR beta chains were counted across the approximately 640 repertoires, and roughly 10 million of these chains were shared by at least two donors. Raw reads were error-corrected and collapsed into unique sequences by a nearest-neighbor algorithm in which closely related sequences were merged to remove PCR and sequencing errors. To assign V, D and J gene segments, CDR3 sequences were aligned to IMGT reference sequences. For a sequence to be retained, a match of at least six nucleotides was required to both a V gene segment and a J gene segment. Rearrangements were classified as productive when the CDR3 lacked stop codons and remained in frame with V and J, and all other rearrangements were classified as non-productive. CDR3 was defined according to IMGT convention as the region running from the second conserved V-encoded cysteine to the conserved J-encoded phenylalanine. The earlier analysis of 550 to 650 of the donors excluded any sequence lacking an unambiguous match to a single V gene segment. In an earlier analysis of several hundred of the donors, V segments were called functional above 56.7% productive rearrangements and were called segregating when the between-donor standard deviation exceeded 5%. To diagnose cytomegalovirus status from the catalog of TCR beta chain sequences, a statistical classification framework was built. A later analysis assigned V and J genes by comparing TCR nucleotide sequences with IMGT/GENE-DB human TR gene sequences. Using the TCRdist pipeline, a later analysis assigned CDR3 sequences along with most-parsimonious VDJ recombination scenarios. In a later analysis, every TCR beta chain was defined by the combination of its CDR3 amino acid sequence and its V-gene family, and reads without a unique V-gene family were dropped. In a later analysis, 450 to 600 highly shared, low-generation-probability nucleotide sequences were removed to address suspected cross-contamination and a sequencing artifact. A later analysis calculated a clonal expansion index for each public chain from normalized within-repertoire ranks of inferred template counts. In a later analysis, generation probabilities were computed using a VDJ recombination model fitted to out-of-frame rearrangements, and the results were checked against IGoR. A later analysis scored TCR-TCR, TCR-HLA and TCR-CMV co-occurrence with hypergeometric tests, applying a repertoire-size bias correction to TCR pairs. In a later analysis, false discovery rates were estimated by permuting HLA or CMV assignments 20 times. In a later analysis, co-occurring TCRs were grouped using DBSCAN, with TCRdist sequence similarity added in when clustering inside HLA-allele-positive subsets. Repertoires with fewer than 30,000 or more than 120,000 public chains, plus five repertoires with anomalous nucleotide sharing, were excluded from co-occurrence clustering. Held by TCRdb, this immuneACCESS table contains in-frame sequences only and omits some clones. Under half of the omission traces to an unresolved V gene where checked; the cause of the rest is unknown. The D gene and trimming were derived from the DNA, and the V and J assignments and clone size from that table. Present in this sample are 85,000 to 100,000 clones, 60% to 65% of which were seen just once. 2% to 2.5% of the sample is taken by the ten largest.

This receptor chain uses TRBV5-1 and TRBJ2-2; 8 nucleotides in the junction match TRBD1. The TCR originated in a human donor in good health. Sequenced: PBMCs. The sequenced DNA: TGCGCCAGCAGCTGGACAGGGAGCGCGAACACCGGGGAGCTGTTTTTT. Protein translation: CASSWTGSANTGELFF.